The entry below describes one TCR beta chain. What it recognizes is unknown. The CDR3 is made up of 14 amino acids. V was cut by 4 bases and J by 1 base, with 11 bases left in between. The V gene's germline CDR1 is SGHNT and CDR2 YYREEE (reference sequence). PCR used 60 Vbeta primers and 13 Jbeta primers. The protocol was immunoSEQ multiplex PCR, while the TCRdb copy is restricted to in-frame clones and leaves out a portion. The sample has around 230,000 clones; approximately 84% are singletons. This specimen belongs to a study of cytomegalovirus exposure and HLA in healthy donors. Looking at the study overall: Prior work identified some 120 million unique TCR beta sequences in roughly 180 million T cells.

Whole-study results and caveats: Associated with cytomegalovirus, according to the listing, were 170 or so TCR beta chains.

The sample consisted of PBMCs. The receptor was isolated from a girl aged 2-9 years in good health and CMV-seronegative. The chain links TRBV5-4 to TRBJ2-5, with TRBD2 as a possible D gene (5 bases). CDR3 nucleotide sequence: TGTGCCAGCAGCCGGACTGGCCCCCAAGAGACCCAGTACTTC. This translates into CASSRTGPQETQYF.